The sample holds many counts of the clone carrying this T cell receptor beta chain. The sample is drawn from a study of human T cells and chemical hapten exposure. Germline assignment: CDR1 MNHEY and CDR2 SVGAGI. V dropped 0 bases and J dropped 4 bases, with 11 bases sitting between them. The CDR3 is 15 amino acids. TCRdb processed the RACE reads anew with MiXCR; each CDR3 protein has one entry. Here the sample spans a few hundred thousand distinct CDR3 sequences, 5.5% being singletons. Time point reported: pre-sensitization, week 0. As to treatment: therapeutic diphenylcyclopropenone sensitization with weekly scalp DPC.

This sequence originates from a woman aged 18-29 years with alopecia areata. Some clones in this sample may be carry-over from other donors' samples. The V gene is TRBV6-5, the J gene TRBJ2-3; D possibly corresponds to TRBD2 (5 bases). The sample in question was whole blood, obtained in connection with sensitization to the hapten diphenylcyclopropenone (DPC). CDR3 in DNA: TGTGCCAGCAGTTACTCCGGAGGTGCGGCAGATACGCAGTATTTT. Encoded protein: CASSYSGGAADTQYF.